One T cell receptor beta chain is described in this entry. Its specificity is unknown. The data belong to a study of T-cell memory formation after mild COVID-19. TCRdb itself ran the 5' RACE reads through MiXCR, one entry per CDR3 protein. The sample contains 150,000 to 200,000 distinct CDR3 sequences, approximately 14% of which appear only once. The study's findings and limits: Cross-reactive memory appears to have joined, as suggested by some responding clones showing up in pre-infection memory. The SARS-CoV-2 specificity of second-wave clones reaching peak at day 37 remained unverified.

From germline, CDR1 is SGHAT and CDR2 FQNNGV. V lost 2 bases to trimming and J lost 3 bases, with 15 bases between them. The CDR3 consists of 16 residues. The chain employs TRBV11-2 and TRBJ2-3; D uncertain. The sample comprised PBMCs or a T cell subset sorted from them (not recorded which). The sequence was collected from an adult woman who had mild COVID-19 (a few samples of this study predate the infection). Cell type and time point are not known. CDR3 residues: CASSLSSRMTTDTQYF. CDR3 in DNA: TGTGCCAGCAGCTTATCTTCTCGCATGACGACAGATACGCAGTATTTT.